The sequence of this T cell receptor (beta chain) was determined in a study of OX40 agonist ivuxolimab in advanced cancers. Germline loops: CDR1 GTSNPN, CDR2 SVGIG (reference sequence). The CDR3 is 13 residues long. Trimming shortened V by 2 bases and J by 1 base, and 8 bases separated the two germline ends. Method: immunoSEQ multiplex PCR; TCRdb's copy keeps in-frame clones and lacks some. The sample carries tens of thousands of clones, over 70% recorded once. Notes on this clone: This could be a read error, since a much larger clone is one nucleotide away.

The chain carries TRBV30 and TRBJ1-1; tentatively, D is TRBD1 (5 bases). The sequence was obtained from an adult with an advanced solid tumor such as melanoma, head and neck, liver or kidney cancer. The sequencing used CD4+ or CD8+ T cells sorted from blood, collected in a trial of the OX40 agonist ivuxolimab. The CDR3 DNA reads as TGTGCCTGGAGTCGACAGCCGAACACTGAAGCTTTCTTT. As protein: CAWSRQPNTEAFF.